This T cell receptor beta chain appears in the sequencing data of a study of patients and donors after allogeneic stem cell transplantation. A single record per CDR3 protein comes from TCRdb applying MiXCR to the RT-PCR reads. Counted here are roughly 200,000 distinct CDR3 sequences, around 40% occurring once; the ten biggest clones make up 11%. This CDR3 contains 11 residues. The germline V gene encodes CDR1 KGHSH and CDR2 LQKENI. V lost 3 bases and J 8 bases, leaving 5 bases between the germline ends. The sequencing input was blood, either unsorted or a sorted T cell fraction (not recorded which). This receptor was identified in a human donor who was either an allogeneic HSCT recipient or a stem cell or donor lymphocyte infusion donor (not recorded which). It is not recorded whose cells these are; they may come from a transplant donor. The V gene is TRBV18, the J gene TRBJ1-3; the D is unclear. CDR3: CASSPSDTIYF. CDR3 bases: TGTGCCAGCTCACCCTCTGACACCATATATTTT.